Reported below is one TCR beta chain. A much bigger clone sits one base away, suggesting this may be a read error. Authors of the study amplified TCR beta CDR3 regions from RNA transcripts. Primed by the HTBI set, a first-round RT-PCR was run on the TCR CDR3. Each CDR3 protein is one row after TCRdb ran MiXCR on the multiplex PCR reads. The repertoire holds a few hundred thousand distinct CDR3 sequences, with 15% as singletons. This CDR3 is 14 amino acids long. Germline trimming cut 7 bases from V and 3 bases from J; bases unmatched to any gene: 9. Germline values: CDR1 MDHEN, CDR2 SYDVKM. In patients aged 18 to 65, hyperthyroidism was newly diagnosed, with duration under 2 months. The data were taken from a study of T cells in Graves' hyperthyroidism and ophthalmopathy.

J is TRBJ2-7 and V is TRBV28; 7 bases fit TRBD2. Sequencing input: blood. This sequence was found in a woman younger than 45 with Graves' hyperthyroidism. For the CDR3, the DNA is TGTGCCAGCACCCGGGGGGTCAGATACTACGAGCAGTACTTC. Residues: CASTRGVRYYEQYF. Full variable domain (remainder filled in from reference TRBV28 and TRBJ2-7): DVKVTQSSRYLVKRTGEKVFLECVQDMDHENMFWYRQDPGLGLRLIYFSYDVKMKEKGDIPEGYSVSREKKERFSLILESASTNQTSMYLCASTRGVRYYEQYFGPGTRLTVT.